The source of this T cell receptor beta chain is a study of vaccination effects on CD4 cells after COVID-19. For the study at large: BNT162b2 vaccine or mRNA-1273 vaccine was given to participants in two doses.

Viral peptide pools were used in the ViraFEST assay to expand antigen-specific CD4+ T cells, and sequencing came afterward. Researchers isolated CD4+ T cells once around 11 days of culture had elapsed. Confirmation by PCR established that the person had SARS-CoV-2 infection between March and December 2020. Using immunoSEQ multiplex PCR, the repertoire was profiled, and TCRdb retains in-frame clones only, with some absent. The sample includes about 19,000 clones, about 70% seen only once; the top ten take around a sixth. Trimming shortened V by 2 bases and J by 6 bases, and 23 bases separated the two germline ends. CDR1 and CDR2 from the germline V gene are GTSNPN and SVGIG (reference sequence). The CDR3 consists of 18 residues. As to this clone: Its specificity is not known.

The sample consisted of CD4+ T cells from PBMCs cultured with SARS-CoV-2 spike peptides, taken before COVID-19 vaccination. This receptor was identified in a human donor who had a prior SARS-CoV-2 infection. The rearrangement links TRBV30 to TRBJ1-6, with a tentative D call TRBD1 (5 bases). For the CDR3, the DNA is TGTGCCTGGAGTTCATCGTCAAGGGGCCCGATATCTAATTCACCCCTCCACTTT. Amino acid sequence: CAWSSSSRGPISNSPLHF.